The following is a T cell receptor beta chain sequence with its context. Its cognate antigen has yet to be identified. Base qualities are not at hand, and no much larger clone is one base apart. Donors were healthy HIV-negative adults with no recently reported acute infections or vaccinations. Only Caucasian adults living in Nashville, Tennessee, USA were represented among the donors. Magnetic negative selection was used to enrich CD4+ T cells, after which naive cells were positively selected on CD45RA and the negative fraction became the memory subset. Blood was obtained by leukapheresis, after which PBMCs were separated by Ficoll-Histopaque density gradient centrifugation and cryopreserved in liquid nitrogen vapor phase. Analytical flow cytometry was used to check the purity and quantity of each magnetically sorted T cell population. Genomic DNA was isolated from each sorted fraction and quantified by UV absorbance on a Nanodrop 2000c.

Including the terminal cysteine and phenylalanine, the CDR3 comprises 13 residues. Just the 39-base CDR3 DNA is kept, in frame starting at base 1. According to the germline V gene (reference sequence), CDR1 reads MNHNY and CDR2 reads SVGAGI. V was cut back by 6 bases and J by 2 bases, leaving a gap of 8 bases between them. The sample comes from a study of shared clonotypes between healthy human individuals (dated by TCRdb to 2019 to 2021). The study in broad terms: A couple of women and a few men aged 18 to 49 years were included in the cohort. For each donor, CD4 naive and CD4 memory were each run on three plates, CD8 naive on two plates, and CD8 memory on one plate. Per donor, leukapheresis produced somewhere between about 0.94 and 10 billion PBMCs. To estimate repertoire size and how much clonotypes are shared between individuals, the study performed deep sequencing of blood TCR repertoires from a few healthy adults. Different laboratories and diverse techniques were used to prepare libraries and sequence TCR repertoires, to increase sequencing depth and limit assay-specific biases. Paper-wide results and their limitations: Incomplete sequencing was indicated by rarefaction of sorted-subset datasets, despite the large sequencing depth. Clonotypes shared by all four sorted-subset donors showed higher generation probabilities than non-shared clonotypes. Pairwise subsampling led to the expectation that sequencing depth would affect the degree of clonotype sharing among donors. Naive subsets generally had larger estimated clonotype richness than memory subsets did. Because the study included a small number of donors, the genetic and exposure-history diversity represented was limited. When a few donors were compared, the shared fraction of clonotypes was around 5% for naive CD4, approximately 3.5% for naive CD8, 2% to 2.5% for memory CD4, and around 0.37% for memory CD8. Sampling was restricted to blood, and TCR repertoires in tissues likely differ from the TCR repertoires found in blood.

Using the deep immunoSEQ assay, multiplex PCR amplified TCR CDR3 regions from genomic DNA. Genomic DNA extracted from each cell subset was distributed evenly over all wells of several immunoSEQ 96-well plates, and each plate served as one replicate. For sorted subsets, about 200 ng genomic DNA, equal to tens of thousands of T cell genomes, was loaded into each replicate PCR. Purified libraries were quantified with a Qubit 3.0 fluorometer, sized on a Bioanalyzer 2100, and re-quantified with the KAPA Library Quantification kit. Every immunoSEQ 96-well plate was sequenced on a separate single-read 150-cycle Illumina NextSeq 550 flow cell. The paper's processing steps were these. The immunoSEQ output contained only junctional sequences without quality scores, so filtering could not match that applied to full-length reads. To assign V/J genes and CDR3, sequences were annotated against IMGT germline references using PyIR, a Python wrapper for IgBLAST v1.9. Reads with weak V/J assignments (E-value above 1e-6), missing CDR3, stop codons, out-of-frame junctions, or ambiguous translated residues were removed. V3J clonotypes were defined as sequences sharing the same inferred V gene, J gene, and CDR3 amino acid sequence. The percentage overlap between two repertoires was calculated by dividing the number of shared unique clonotypes by the size of the smaller repertoire. RTK rarefaction, the Chao1 estimator, and Recon v2.1 estimates of unobserved clonotypes were used to assess repertoire richness. OLGA was used to compute generation probabilities for all TCRbeta clonotypes that the gDNA method yielded from a few donors. In TCRdb, the immuneACCESS table is reduced to in-frame sequences with V and J assigned. These tables do not hold every clone; where another copy was compared, an unresolved V gene accounts for under half, and the others remain unexplained. V, J and clone size reflect that table, while D and trimming were determined from the DNA. The sample table holds about 2.4 million clones, of which approximately 93% were seen once. Jointly, the top ten make up about 0.39% of the sample.

The rearranged chain carries TRBV6-6 and TRBJ1-5; the D gene cannot be named for sure. Sequenced sample: naive CD4+ T cells from PBMCs. The cell subset or site label, as the study defines it: CD45RA+ positively selected. This TCR was sampled from a man between 18 and 29 years old in good health. Some clones in this sample may be carry-over from other donors' samples. This receptor has the CDR3 CASRGWGNQPQHF. The bases read TGTGCCAGCAGGGGGTGGGGCAATCAGCCCCAGCATTTT.